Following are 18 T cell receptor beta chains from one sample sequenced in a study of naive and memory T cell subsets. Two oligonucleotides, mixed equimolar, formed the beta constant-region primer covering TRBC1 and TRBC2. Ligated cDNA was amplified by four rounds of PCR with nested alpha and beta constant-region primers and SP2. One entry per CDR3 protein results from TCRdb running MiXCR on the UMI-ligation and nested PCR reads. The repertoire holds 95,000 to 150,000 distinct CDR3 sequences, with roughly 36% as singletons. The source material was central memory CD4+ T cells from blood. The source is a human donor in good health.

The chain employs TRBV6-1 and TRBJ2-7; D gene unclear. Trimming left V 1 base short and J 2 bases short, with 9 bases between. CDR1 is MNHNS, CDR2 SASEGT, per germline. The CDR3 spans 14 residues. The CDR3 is CASSEDWTPYEQYF. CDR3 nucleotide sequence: TGTGCCAGCAGTGAAGACTGGACGCCCTACGAGCAGTACTTC.

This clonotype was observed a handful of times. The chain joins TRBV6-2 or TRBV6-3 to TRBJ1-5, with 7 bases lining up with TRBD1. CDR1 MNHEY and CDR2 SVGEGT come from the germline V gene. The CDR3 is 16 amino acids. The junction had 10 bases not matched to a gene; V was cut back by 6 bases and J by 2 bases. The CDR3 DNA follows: TGTGCCAGCAGCCAACAGGGGCGTCAGGGCAATCAGCCCCAGCATTTT. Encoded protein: CASSQQGRQGNQPQHF.

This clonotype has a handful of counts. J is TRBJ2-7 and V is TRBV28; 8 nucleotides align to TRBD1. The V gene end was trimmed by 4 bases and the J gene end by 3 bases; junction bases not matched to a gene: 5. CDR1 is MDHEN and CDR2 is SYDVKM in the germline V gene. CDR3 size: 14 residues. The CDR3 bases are TGTGCCAGCAGTTGGACAGGGATAAACTACGAGCAGTACTTC. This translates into CASSWTGINYEQYF.

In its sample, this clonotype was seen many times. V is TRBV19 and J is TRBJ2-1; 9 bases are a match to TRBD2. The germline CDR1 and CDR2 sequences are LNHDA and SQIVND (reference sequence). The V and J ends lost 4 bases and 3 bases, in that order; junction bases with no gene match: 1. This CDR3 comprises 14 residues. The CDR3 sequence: CASSSGRDYNEQFF. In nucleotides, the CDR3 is TGTGCCAGTAGTAGCGGGAGGGACTACAATGAGCAGTTCTTC.

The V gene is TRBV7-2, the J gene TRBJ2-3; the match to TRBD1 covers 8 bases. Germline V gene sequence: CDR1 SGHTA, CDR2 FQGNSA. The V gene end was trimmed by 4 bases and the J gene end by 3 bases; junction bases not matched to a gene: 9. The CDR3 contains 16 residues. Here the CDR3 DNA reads TGTGCCAGCAGCTCCCCCTCGGACAGGGTAACAGATACGCAGTATTTT. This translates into CASSSPSDRVTDTQYF. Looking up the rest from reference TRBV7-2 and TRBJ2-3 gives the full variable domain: GAGVSQSPSNKVTEKGKDVELRCDPISGHTALYWYRQSLGQGLEFLIYFQGNSAPDKSGLPSDRFSAERTGGSVSTLTIQRTQQEDSAVYLCASSSPSDRVTDTQYFGPGTRLTVL.

The DNA of the CDR3 is TGTGCCAGCAACCCCCGGACAGGAACTTACTCGTACGAGCAGTACTTC. Its translation is CASNPRTGTYSYEQYF. The V gene is TRBV6-2 or TRBV6-3, the J gene TRBJ2-7; 7 bases align to TRBD1. With 7 bases clipped from V and 4 bases from J, the junction kept 16 bases outside the gene matches. The CDR3 sequence is 16 residues long. Per germline, CDR1 MNHEY and CDR2 SVGEGT.

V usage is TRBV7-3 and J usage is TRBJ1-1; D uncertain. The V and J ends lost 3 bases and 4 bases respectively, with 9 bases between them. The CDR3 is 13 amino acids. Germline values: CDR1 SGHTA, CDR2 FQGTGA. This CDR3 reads CASSFGRTTEAFF. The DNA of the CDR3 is TGTGCCAGCAGCTTCGGGAGGACCACTGAAGCTTTCTTT.

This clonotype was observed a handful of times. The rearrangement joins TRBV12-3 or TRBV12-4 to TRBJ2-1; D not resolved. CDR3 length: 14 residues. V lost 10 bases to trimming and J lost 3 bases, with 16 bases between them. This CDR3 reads CAIIPPRHYNEQFF. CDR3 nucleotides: TGTGCCATTATCCCCCCACGGCACTACAATGAGCAGTTCTTC.

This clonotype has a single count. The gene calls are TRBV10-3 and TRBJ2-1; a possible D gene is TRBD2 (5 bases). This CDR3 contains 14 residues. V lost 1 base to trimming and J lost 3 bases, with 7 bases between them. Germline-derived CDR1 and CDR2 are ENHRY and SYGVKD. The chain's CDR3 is CAISELGSYNEQFF. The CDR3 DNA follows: TGTGCCATCAGTGAGTTGGGGAGCTACAATGAGCAGTTCTTC.

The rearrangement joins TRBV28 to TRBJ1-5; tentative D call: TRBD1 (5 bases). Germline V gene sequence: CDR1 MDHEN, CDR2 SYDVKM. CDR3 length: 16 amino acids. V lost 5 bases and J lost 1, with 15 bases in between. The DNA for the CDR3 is TGTGCCAGCAGTCCTTGGGGGGACTTAAGCAATCAGCCCCAGCATTTT. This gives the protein CASSPWGDLSNQPQHF.

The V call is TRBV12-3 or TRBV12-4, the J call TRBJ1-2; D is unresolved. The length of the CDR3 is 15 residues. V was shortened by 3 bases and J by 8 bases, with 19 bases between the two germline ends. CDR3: CASSFENPIGLGYTF. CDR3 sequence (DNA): TGTGCCAGCAGTTTTGAGAACCCGATAGGGCTAGGCTACACCTTC.

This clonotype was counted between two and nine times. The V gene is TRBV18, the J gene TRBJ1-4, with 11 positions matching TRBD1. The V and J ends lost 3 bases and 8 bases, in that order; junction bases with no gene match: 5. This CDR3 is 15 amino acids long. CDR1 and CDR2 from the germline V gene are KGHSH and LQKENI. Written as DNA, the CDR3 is TGTGCCAGCTCACCCGGACAGGGGGCTACCGAAAAACTGTTTTTT. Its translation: CASSPGQGATEKLFF.

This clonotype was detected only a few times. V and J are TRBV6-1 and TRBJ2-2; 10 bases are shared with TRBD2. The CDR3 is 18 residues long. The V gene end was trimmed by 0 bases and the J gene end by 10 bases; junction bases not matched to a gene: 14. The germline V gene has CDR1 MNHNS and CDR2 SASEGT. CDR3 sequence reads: CASSEALGLADSPAELFF. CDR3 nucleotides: TGTGCCAGCAGTGAAGCGCTCGGACTAGCGGACTCACCGGCGGAGCTGTTTTTT.

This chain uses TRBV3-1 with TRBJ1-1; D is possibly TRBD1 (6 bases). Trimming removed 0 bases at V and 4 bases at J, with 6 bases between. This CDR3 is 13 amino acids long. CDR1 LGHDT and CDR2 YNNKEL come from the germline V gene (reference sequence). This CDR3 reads CASSQDRGTEAFF. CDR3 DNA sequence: TGTGCCAGCAGCCAAGACAGGGGCACTGAAGCTTTCTTT.

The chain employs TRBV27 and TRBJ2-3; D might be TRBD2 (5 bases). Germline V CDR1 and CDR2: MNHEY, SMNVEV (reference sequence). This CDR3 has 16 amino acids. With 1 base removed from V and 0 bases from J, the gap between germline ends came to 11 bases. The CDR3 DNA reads TGTGCCAGCAGTTTATTGTCGCGGGCTAGCACAGATACGCAGTATTTT. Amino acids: CASSLLSRASTDTQYF.

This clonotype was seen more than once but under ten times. CDR3 sequence (DNA): TGCAGTGCTACCCCCCGCCGGGGGGAAAAACTGTTTTTT. It encodes CSATPRRGEKLFF. This rearrangement joins TRBV20-1 to TRBJ1-4, with D perhaps TRBD1 (5 bases). The CDR3 has 13 amino acids. Germline CDR1 is DFQATT and CDR2 is SNEGSKA (reference sequence). Between the trimmed V and J ends, which lost 4 bases and 8 bases, there was a span of 14 bases.

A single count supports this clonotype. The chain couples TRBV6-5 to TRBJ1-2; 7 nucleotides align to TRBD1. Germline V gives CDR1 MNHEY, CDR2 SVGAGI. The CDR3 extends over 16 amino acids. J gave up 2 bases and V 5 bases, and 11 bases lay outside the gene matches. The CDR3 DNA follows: TGTGCCAGCAGTAACCCGGACAGGCGGATGAACTATGGCTACACCTTC. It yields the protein CASSNPDRRMNYGYTF.

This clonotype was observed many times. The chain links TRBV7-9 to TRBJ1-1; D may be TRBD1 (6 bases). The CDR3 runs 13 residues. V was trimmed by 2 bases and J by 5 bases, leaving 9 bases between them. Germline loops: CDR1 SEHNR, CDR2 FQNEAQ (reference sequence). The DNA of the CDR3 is TGTGCCAGCAGCTTATCCAGGGGAACTGAAGCTTTCTTT. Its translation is CASSLSRGTEAFF.